Included here is one T cell receptor (beta chain) sequence, with context. The CDR3 covers 13 residues. The germline V and J ends were trimmed by 5 bases and 1 base, with 9 bases remaining between them. In germline, CDR1 is MNHNS, CDR2 SASEGT. All enrollees were about 18 to 90 years old and from approximately 24 US areas. Participant-given clinical history determined each cohort assignment. The assay was immunoSEQ multiplex PCR, and TCRdb's table has in-frame clones only and misses some. The table includes 100,000 to 150,000 clones, less than 90% detected once. The sample originates from a study of blood T cell repertoires in COVID-19.

V gene TRBV6-1 combines with J gene TRBJ2-7, with D unclear. Sequenced input: PBMCs or T cells enriched from blood (not recorded which). This TCR was recovered from a woman in her twenties or thirties who had recovered from COVID-19. The CDR3 region has the DNA TGTGCCAGCAGTCTCGTTCCTTCCTACGAGCAGTACTTC. This sequence encodes CASSLVPSYEQYF.